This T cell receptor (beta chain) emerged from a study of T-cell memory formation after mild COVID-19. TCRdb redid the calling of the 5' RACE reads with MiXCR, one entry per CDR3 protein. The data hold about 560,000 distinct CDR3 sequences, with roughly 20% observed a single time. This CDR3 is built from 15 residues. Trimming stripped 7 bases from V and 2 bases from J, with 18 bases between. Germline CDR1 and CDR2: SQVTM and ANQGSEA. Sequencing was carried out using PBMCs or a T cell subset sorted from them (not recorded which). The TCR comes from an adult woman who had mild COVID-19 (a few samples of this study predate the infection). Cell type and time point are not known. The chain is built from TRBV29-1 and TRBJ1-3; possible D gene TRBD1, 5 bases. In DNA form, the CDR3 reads TGCAGCGCTCAACGGGGGACCGAGCCTGGAAACACCATATATTTT. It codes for CSAQRGTEPGNTIYF.